Given below is one T cell receptor beta chain in context. This clonotype was seen a handful of times. Its antigen target is currently unknown. No clone much larger than this one lies a single base away; base qualities are absent. The junction shows trimming of 10 bases on V and 8 bases on J, plus 11 bases between the germline ends. Including cysteine and phenylalanine, the CDR3 has 11 amino acids. Left in the record is the CDR3 DNA by itself, 33 bases read in frame from the first base. Per the germline V gene, SGHVS is the CDR1 and FQNEAQ is the CDR2. The sample comes from a study of early T cells in non-severe SARS-CoV-2 infection (dated by TCRdb to the early 2020s). At the level of the whole study: Because TCR sequencing relied on bulk RNA taken from unsorted whole blood, pairing of alpha and beta chains was not possible. Broad study findings and their caveats: Matching against VDJdb was skewed toward anti-spike CD8 responses, likely underestimated virus-specific expansions, and missed private and CD4 specificities.

The protocol used for the library was 5' RACE. Sequencing was carried out with a NextSeq 500. Unique molecular identifiers were attached to individual cDNA molecules in the TCR library protocol so that sequencing error and PCR bias could be corrected. TCR alpha and beta chains were both sequenced, and the abundances of alpha and beta sequences in each sample were closely correlated with each other. Concerning the study's data processing: V gene, J gene and CDR3 annotation of TCR sequences was performed with Decombinator V4. Expanded TCRs were defined as changing significantly between any two time points under a Poisson model with p below 0.0001. Abundances of TCRs were expressed as counts per million after normalisation to the total number of TCRs sequenced in each sample. TRAV1-2 paired with TRAJ12, TRAJ20 or TRAJ33 defined MAIT TCRs, while TRAV10 paired with TRAJ18 defined iNKT TCRs. VDJdb, accessed on 1 November 2021, was searched for TCRs annotated for CMV, EBV and SARS-CoV-2, and TCRs annotated for more than one antigen were excluded. The raw public data were reprocessed by TCRdb itself: fastp quality trimming at Q25, MiXCR clonotype calling, in-frame beta chains only. Each entry is one CDR3 protein sequence, shown with its most common DNA and genes. The V and J calls come from TCRdb's annotation, not from the publication. The sample data list approximately 39,000 distinct CDR3 sequences, and over 8.5% of these were observed just once. Of the sample, approximately 12% is held by the ten largest clones.

This was a case-control study nested in a cohort of healthcare workers in London, UK, who had nasopharyngeal swab PCR tests and blood samples taken every week. Healthcare workers were recruited between 23 and 31 March 2020, during the week of the UK lockdown, and were followed weekly for up to about 15 weeks. The rearranged chain carries TRBV7-8 and TRBJ1-4; a tentative D call is TRBD1 (6 bases match). Sequenced: whole blood. The clonotype was recovered from an adult who was a healthcare worker with PCR-confirmed SARS-CoV-2 infection or an uninfected control (not recorded which). The CDR3 protein: CAIGGHEKLFF. The nucleotide sequence reads as follows: TGTGCCATAGGGGGGCACGAAAAACTGTTTTTT. Full variable domain (CDR3 extended with the reference TRBV7-8 and TRBJ1-4 proteins): GAGVSQSPRYKVAKRGQDVALRCDPISGHVSLFWYQQALGQGPEFLTYFQNEAQLDKSGLPSDRFFAERPEGSVSTLKIQRTQQEDSAVYLCAIGGHEKLFFGSGTQLSVL.